The clone carrying this T cell receptor beta chain has just a few counts. This sample was taken from a study of human T cells and chemical hapten exposure. Time point here: patch test 2, 6 weeks after DPC sensitization. The treatment here: therapeutic diphenylcyclopropenone sensitization with weekly scalp DPC. Individual cDNA molecules each carried unique molecular identifiers attached by the library. A single record per CDR3 protein comes from TCRdb applying MiXCR to the RACE reads. This sample carries around 360,000 distinct CDR3 sequences, around 6% of them seen once, and the ten largest clones take more than 5.5%. Trimming cost V 6 bases and J 4 bases, with 15 bases left between them. Germline V CDR1 and CDR2: SNHLY, FYNNEI. CDR3 length equals 15 residues.

This receptor was obtained from a woman aged 18 to 35 with alopecia areata. Some clones in this sample may be carry-over from other donors' samples. The material was whole blood, obtained in connection with sensitization to the hapten diphenylcyclopropenone (DPC). The V call is TRBV2, the J call TRBJ2-2; D is perhaps TRBD1 or TRBD2 (5 bases each). CDR3 sequence: CASRRSRDGTGELFF. The CDR3 DNA reads as TGTGCCAGCAGGCGGTCCAGGGACGGCACCGGGGAGCTGTTTTTT.